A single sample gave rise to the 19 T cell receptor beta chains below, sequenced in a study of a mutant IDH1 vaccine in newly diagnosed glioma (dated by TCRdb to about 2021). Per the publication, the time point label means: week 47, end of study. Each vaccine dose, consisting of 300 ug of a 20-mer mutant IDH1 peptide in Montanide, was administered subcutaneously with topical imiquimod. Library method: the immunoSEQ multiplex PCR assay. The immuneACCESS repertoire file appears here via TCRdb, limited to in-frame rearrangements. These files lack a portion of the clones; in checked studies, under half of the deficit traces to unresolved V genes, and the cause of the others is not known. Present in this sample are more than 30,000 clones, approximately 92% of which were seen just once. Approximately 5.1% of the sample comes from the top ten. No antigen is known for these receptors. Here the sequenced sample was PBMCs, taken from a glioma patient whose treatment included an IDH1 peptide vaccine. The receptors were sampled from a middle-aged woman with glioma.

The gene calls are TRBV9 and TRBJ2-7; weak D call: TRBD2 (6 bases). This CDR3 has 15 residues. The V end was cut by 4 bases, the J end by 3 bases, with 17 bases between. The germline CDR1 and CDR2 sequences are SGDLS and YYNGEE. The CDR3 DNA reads TGTGCCAGCAGCCCTTGGGACTCTCGGAGCTACGAGCAGTACTTC. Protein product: CASSPWDSRSYEQYF. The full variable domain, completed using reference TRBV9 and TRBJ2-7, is DSGVTQTPKHLITATGQRVTLRCSPRSGDLSVYWYQQSLDQGLQFLIQYYNGEERAKGNILERFSAQQFPDLHSELNLSSLELGDSALYFCASSPWDSRSYEQYFGPGTRLTVT.

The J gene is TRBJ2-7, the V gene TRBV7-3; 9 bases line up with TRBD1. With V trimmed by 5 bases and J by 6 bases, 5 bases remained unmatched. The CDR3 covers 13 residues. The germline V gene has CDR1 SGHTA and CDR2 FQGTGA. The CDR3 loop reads CASSPDRGGEQYF. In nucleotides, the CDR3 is TGTGCCAGCAGCCCGGACAGGGGCGGCGAGCAGTACTTC.

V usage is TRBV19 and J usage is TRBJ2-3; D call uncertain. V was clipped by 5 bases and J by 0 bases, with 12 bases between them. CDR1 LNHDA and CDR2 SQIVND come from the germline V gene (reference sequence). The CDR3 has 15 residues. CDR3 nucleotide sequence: TGTGCCAGTAGTCCACATCGGGTGAGCACAGATACGCAGTATTTT. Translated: CASSPHRVSTDTQYF.

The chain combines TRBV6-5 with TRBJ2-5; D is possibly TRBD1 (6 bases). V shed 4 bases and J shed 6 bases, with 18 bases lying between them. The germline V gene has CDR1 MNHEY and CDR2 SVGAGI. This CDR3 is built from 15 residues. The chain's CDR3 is CASSSNRPRGKTQYF. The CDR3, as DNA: TGTGCCAGCAGTTCCAACCGCCCCAGGGGAAAGACCCAGTACTTC.

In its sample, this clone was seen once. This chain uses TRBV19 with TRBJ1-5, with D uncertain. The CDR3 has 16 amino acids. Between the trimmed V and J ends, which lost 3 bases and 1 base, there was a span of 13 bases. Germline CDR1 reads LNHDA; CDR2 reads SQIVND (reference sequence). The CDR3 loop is CASSISGSGSNQPQHF. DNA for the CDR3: TGTGCCAGTAGTATTTCGGGGTCGGGAAGCAATCAGCCCCAGCATTTT.

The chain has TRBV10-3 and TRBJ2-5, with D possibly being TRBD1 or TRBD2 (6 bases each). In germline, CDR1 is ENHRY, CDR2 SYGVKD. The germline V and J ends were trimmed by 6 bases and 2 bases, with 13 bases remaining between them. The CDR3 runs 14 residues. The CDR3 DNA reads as TGTGCCATCAGCGGGGGCGCCCCACAAGAGACCCAGTACTTC. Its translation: CAISGGAPQETQYF.

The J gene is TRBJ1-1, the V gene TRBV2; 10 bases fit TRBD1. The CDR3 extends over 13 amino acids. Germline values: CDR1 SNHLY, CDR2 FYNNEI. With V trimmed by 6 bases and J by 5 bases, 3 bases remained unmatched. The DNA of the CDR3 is TGTGCCAGCAGGCCGGGACAGGGGACTGAAGCTTTCTTT. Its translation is CASRPGQGTEAFF.

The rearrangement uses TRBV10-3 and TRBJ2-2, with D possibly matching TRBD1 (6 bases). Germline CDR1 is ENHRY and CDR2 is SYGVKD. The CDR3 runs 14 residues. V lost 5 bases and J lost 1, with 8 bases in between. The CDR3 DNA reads TGTGCCATCAGTCCGGGACAGAACACCGGGGAGCTGTTTTTT. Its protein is CAISPGQNTGELFF.

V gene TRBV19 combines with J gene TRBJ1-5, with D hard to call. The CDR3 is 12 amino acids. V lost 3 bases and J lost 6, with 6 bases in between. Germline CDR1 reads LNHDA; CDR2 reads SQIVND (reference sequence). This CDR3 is CASSMVGQPQHF. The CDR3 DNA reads TGTGCCAGTAGTATGGTCGGTCAGCCCCAGCATTTT.

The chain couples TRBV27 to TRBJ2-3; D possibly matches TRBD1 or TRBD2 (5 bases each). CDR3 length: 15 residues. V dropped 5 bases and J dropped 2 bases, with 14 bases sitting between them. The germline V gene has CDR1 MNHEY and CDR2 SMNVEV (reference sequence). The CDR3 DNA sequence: TGTGCCAGCAGTCCGGGGACGGTAGTCACAGATACGCAGTATTTT. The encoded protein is CASSPGTVVTDTQYF.

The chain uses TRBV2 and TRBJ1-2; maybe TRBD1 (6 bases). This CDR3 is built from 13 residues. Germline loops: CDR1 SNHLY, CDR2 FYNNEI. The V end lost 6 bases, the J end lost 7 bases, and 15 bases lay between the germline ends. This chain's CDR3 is CASSDRGGGGYTF. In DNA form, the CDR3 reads TGTGCCAGCAGCGATAGGGGGGGAGGTGGCTACACCTTC.

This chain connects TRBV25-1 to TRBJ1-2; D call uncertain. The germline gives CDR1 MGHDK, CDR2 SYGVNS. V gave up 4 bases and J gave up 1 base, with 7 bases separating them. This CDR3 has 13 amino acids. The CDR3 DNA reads TGTGCCAGCAGTGCGACACATAACTATGGCTACACCTTC. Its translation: CASSATHNYGYTF.

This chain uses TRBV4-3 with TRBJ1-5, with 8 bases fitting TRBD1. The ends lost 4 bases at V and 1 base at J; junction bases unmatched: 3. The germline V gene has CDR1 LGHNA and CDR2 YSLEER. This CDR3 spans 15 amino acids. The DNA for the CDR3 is TGCGCCAGCAGCCTCCGGACAGGGAGCAATCAGCCCCAGCATTTT. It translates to CASSLRTGSNQPQHF.

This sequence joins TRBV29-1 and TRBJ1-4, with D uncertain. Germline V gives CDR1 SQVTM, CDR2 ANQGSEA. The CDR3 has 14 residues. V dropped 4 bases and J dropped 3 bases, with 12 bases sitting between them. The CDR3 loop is CSVVTRDSNEKLFF. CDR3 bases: TGCAGCGTTGTTACTCGAGATTCTAATGAAAAACTGTTTTTT. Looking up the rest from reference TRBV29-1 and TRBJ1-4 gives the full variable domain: SAVISQKPSRDICQRGTSLTIQCQVDSQVTMMFWYRQQPGQSLTLIATANQGSEATYESGFVIDKFPISRPNLTFSTLTVSNMSPEDSSIYLCSVVTRDSNEKLFFGSGTQLSVL.

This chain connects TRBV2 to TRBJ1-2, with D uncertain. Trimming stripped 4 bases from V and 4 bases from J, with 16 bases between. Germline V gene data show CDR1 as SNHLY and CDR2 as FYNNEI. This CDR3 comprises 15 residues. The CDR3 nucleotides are TGTGCCAGCAGTGGGACGTCCCCCTGGGCCTATGGCTACACCTTC. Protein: CASSGTSPWAYGYTF.

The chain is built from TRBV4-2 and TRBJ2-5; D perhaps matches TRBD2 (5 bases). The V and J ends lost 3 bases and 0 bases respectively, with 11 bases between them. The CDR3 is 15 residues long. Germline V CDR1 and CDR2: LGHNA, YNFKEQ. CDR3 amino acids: CASSHHQRNQETQYF. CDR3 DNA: TGTGCCAGCAGCCACCACCAGCGGAACCAAGAGACCCAGTACTTC.

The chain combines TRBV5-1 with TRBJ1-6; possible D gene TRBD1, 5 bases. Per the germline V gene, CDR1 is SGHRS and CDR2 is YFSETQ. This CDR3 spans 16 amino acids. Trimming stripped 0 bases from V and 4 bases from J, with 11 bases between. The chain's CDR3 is CASSLAGTEYNSPLHF. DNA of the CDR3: TGCGCCAGCAGCTTGGCCGGGACCGAGTATAATTCACCCCTCCACTTT. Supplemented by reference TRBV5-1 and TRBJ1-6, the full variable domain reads KAGVTQTPRYLIKTRGQQVTLSCSPISGHRSVSWYQQTPGQGLQFLFEYFSETQRNKGNFPGRFSGRQFSNSRSEMNVSTLELGDSALYLCASSLAGTEYNSPLHFGNGTRLTVT.

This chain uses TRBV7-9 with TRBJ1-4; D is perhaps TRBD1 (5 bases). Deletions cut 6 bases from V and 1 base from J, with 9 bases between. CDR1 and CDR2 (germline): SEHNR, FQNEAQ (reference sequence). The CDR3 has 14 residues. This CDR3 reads CASRSGGTNEKLFF. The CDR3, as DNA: TGTGCCAGCAGGTCTGGGGGAACTAATGAAAAACTGTTTTTT.

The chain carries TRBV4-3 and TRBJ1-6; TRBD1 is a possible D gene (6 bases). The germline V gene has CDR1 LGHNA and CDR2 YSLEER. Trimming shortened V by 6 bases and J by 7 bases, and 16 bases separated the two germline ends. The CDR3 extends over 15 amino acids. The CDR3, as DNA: TGCGCCAGCAGGAAACTGGGGGCTGGGAATTCACCCCTCCACTTT. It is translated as CASRKLGAGNSPLHF.